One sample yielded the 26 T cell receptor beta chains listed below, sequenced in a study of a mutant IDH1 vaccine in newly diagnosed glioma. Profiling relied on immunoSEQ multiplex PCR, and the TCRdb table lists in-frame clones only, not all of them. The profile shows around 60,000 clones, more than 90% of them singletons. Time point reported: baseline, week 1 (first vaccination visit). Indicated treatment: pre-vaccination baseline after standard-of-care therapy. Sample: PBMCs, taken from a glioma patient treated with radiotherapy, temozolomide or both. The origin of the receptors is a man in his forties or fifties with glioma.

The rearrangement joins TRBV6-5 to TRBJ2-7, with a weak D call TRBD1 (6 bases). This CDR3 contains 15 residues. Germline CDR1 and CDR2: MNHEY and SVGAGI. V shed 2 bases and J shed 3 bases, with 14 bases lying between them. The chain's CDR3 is CASSYRHSRGYEQYF. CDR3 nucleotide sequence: TGTGCCAGCAGTTACAGACACAGCAGGGGCTACGAGCAGTACTTC.

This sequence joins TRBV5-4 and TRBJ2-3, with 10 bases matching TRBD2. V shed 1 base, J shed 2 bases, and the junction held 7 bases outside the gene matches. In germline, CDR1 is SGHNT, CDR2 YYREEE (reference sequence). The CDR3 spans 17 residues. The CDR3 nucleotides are TGTGCCAGCAGCTTGCTTAGCGGGGGGAGGATCACAGATACGCAGTATTTT. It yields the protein CASSLLSGGRITDTQYF.

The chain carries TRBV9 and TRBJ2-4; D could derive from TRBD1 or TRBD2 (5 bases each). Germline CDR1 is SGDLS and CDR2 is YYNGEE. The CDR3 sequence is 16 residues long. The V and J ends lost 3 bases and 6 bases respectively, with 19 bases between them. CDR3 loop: CASSEADRDPGNIQYF. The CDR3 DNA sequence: TGTGCCAGCAGCGAGGCGGACCGGGACCCAGGAAACATTCAGTACTTC.

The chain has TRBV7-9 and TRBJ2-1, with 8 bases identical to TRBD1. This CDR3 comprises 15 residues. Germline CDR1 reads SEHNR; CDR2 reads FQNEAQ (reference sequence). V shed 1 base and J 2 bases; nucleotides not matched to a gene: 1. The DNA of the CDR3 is TGTGCCAGCAGCTTAGGGACAGGGACCTACAATGAGCAGTTCTTC. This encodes CASSLGTGTYNEQFF.

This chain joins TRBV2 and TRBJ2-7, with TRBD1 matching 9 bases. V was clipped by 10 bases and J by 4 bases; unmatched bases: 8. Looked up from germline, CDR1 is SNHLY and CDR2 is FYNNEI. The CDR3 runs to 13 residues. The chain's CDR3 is CAIRDRVGYEQYF. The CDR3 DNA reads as TGTGCCATCCGGGACAGGGTGGGTTACGAGCAGTACTTC.

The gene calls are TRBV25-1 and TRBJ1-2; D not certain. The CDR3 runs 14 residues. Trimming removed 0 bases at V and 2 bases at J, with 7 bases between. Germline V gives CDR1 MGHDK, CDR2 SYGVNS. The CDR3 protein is CASSEYHGNYGYTF. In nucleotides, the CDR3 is TGTGCCAGCAGTGAATATCACGGAAACTATGGCTACACCTTC.

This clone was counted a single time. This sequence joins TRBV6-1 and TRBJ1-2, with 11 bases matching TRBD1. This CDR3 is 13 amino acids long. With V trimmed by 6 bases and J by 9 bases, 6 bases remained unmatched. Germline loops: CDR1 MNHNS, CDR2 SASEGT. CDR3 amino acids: CASSDGTGGRYTF. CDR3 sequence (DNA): TGTGCCAGCAGCGACGGGACAGGGGGGCGCTACACCTTC.

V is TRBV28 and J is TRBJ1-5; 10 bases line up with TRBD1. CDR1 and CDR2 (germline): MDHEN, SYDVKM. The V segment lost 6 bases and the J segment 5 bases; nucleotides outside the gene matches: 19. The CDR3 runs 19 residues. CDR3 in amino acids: CASSWSFGDRGLQDQPQHF. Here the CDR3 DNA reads TGTGCCAGCAGCTGGTCTTTTGGAGACAGGGGGCTTCAGGATCAGCCCCAGCATTTT.

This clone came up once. For the CDR3, the DNA is TGTGCCAGCAGTTTATCGGGAACTGAAGCTTTCTTT. It specifies CASSLSGTEAFF. The gene calls are TRBV28 and TRBJ1-1, with D unresolved. The V end was cut by 1 base, the J end by 5 bases, with 5 bases between. The CDR3 covers 12 residues. Germline V lookup: CDR1 MDHEN, CDR2 SYDVKM.

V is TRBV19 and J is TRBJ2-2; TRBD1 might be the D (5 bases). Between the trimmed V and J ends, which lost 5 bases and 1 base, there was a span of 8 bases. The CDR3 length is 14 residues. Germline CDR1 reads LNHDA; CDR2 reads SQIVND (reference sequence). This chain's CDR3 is CASSGQGNTGELFF. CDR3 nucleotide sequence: TGTGCCAGTAGTGGGCAGGGGAACACCGGGGAGCTGTTTTTT. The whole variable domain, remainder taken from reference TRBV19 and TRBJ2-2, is DGGITQSPKYLFRKEGQNVTLSCEQNLNHDAMYWYRQDPGQGLRLIYYSQIVNDFQKGDIAEGYSVSREKKESFPLTVTSAQKNPTAFYLCASSGQGNTGELFFGEGSRLTVL.

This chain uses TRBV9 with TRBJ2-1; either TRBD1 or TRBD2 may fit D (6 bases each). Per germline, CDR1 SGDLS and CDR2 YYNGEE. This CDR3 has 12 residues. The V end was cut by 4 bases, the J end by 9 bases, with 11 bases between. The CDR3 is CASSPGGLEQFF. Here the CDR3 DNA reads TGTGCCAGCAGCCCCGGGGGCCTTGAGCAGTTCTTC.

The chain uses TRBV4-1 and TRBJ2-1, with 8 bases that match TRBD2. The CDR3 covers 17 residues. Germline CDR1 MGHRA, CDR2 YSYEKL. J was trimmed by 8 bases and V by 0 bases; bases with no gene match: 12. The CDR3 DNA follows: TGCGCCAGCAGCCAAGAGCCACTAGCGGTCATGCCACATGAGCAGTTCTTC. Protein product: CASSQEPLAVMPHEQFF.

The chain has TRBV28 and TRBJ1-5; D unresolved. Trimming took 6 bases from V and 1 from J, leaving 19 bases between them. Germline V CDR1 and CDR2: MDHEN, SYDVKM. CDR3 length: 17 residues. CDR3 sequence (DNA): TGTGCCAGCAGCACGCCTTTGGGCGTGAGGAGCAATCAGCCCCAGCATTTT. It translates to CASSTPLGVRSNQPQHF.

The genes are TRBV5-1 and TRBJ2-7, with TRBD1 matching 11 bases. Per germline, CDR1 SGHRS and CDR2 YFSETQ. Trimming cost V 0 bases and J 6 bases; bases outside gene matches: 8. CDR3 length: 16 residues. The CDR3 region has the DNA TGCGCCAGCAGCTTGGCGCCCGGGACAGGGGGGCTCGAGCAGTACTTC. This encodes CASSLAPGTGGLEQYF. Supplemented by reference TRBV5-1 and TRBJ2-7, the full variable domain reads KAGVTQTPRYLIKTRGQQVTLSCSPISGHRSVSWYQQTPGQGLQFLFEYFSETQRNKGNFPGRFSGRQFSNSRSEMNVSTLELGDSALYLCASSLAPGTGGLEQYFGPGTRLTVT.

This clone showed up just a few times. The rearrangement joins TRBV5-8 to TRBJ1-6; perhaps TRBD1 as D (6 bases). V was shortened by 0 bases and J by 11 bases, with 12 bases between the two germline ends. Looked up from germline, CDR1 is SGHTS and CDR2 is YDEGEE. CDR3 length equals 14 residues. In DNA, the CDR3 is TGTGCCAGCAGCTTGGGAGGGGGGGAGGCACCCCTCCACTTT. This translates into CASSLGGGEAPLHF.

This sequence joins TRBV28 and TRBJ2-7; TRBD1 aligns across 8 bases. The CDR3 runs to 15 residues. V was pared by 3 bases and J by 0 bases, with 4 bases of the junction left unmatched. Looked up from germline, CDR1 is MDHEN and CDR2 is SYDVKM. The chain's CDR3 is CASSFPQGASYEQYF. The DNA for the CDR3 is TGTGCCAGCAGTTTCCCCCAGGGGGCCTCCTACGAGCAGTACTTC.

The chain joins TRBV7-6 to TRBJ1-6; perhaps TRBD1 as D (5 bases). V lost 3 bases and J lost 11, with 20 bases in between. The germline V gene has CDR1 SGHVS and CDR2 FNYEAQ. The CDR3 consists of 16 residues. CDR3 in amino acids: CASSFGTQGELTPLHF. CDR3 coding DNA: TGTGCCAGCAGCTTTGGGACGCAGGGCGAATTAACACCCCTCCACTTT.

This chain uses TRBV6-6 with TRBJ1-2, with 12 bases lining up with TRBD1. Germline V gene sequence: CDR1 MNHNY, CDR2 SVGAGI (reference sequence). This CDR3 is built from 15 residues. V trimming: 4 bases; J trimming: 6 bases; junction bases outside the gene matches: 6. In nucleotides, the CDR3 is TGTGCCAGCAGTTTCTCGGGACAGGGGGCGGATGGCTACACCTTC. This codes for CASSFSGQGADGYTF.

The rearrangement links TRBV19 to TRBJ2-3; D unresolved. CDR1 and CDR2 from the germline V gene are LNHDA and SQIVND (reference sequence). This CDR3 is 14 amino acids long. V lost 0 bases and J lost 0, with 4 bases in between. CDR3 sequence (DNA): TGTGCCAGTAGTATAGAGGACAGCACAGATACGCAGTATTTT. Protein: CASSIEDSTDTQYF.

CDR3 in amino acids: CASSPVPGQGASDTQYF. In DNA, the CDR3 is TGTGCCAGCTCTCCCGTTCCGGGACAGGGGGCCTCAGATACGCAGTATTTT. The chain joins TRBV18 to TRBJ2-3; TRBD1 matches at 12 bases. The CDR3 is 17 residues long. V shed 6 bases and J 4 bases; nucleotides not matched to a gene: 11. Germline CDR1 and CDR2: KGHSH and LQKENI.

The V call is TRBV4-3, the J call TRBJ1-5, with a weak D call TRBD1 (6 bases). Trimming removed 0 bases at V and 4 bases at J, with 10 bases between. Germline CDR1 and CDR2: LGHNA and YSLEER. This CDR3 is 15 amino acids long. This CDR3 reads CASSQDYRENQPQHF. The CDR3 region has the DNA TGCGCCAGCAGCCAAGATTACAGGGAGAATCAGCCCCAGCATTTT.

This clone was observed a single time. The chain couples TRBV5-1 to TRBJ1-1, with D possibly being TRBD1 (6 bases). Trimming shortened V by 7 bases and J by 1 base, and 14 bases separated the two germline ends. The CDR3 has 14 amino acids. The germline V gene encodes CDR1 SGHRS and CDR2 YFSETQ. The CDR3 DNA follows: TGCGCCAGCGGGGGAGGGGGGGCGAACACTGAAGCTTTCTTT. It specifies CASGGGGANTEAFF.

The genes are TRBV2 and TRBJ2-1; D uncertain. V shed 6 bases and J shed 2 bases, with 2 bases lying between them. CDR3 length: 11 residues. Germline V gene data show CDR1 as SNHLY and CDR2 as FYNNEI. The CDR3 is CASSPYNEQFF. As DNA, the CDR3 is TGTGCCAGCAGCCCCTACAATGAGCAGTTCTTC. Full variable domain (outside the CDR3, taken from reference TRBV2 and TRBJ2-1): EPEVTQTPSHQVTQMGQEVILRCVPISNHLYFYWYRQILGQKVEFLVSFYNNEISEKSEIFDDQFSVERPDGSNFTLKIRSTKLEDSAMYFCASSPYNEQFFGPGTRLTVL.

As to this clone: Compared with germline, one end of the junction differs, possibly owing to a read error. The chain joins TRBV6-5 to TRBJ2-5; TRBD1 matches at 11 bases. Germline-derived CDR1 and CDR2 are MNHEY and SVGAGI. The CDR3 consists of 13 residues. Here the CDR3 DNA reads TGTGCCAGCAGAGCTACAGGACAGGGGGCTTGCGACTTC. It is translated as CASRATGQGACDF.

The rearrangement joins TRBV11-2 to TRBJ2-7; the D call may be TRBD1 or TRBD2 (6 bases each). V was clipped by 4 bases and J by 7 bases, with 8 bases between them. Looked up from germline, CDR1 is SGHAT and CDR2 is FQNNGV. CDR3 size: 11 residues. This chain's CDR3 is CASSWGAEQYF. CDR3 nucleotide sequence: TGTGCCAGCAGCTGGGGGGCAGAGCAGTACTTC.

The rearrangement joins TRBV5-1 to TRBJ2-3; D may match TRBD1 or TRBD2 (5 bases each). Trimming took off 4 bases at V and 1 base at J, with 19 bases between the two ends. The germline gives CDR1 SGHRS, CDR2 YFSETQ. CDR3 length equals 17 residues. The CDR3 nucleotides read TGCGCCAGCAGCCAACCCAAGGGGAGCCGGGGCACAGATACGCAGTATTTT. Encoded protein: CASSQPKGSRGTDTQYF.